The rows below give T cell receptor beta chains drawn from one sample of a study of early T cells in non-severe SARS-CoV-2 infection. TCRdb processed the 5' RACE reads anew with MiXCR; each CDR3 protein has one entry. The data show about 18,000 distinct CDR3 sequences, approximately 5.6% seen once. The specimen sequenced was whole blood. Receptor source: an adult who was a healthcare worker with PCR-confirmed SARS-CoV-2 infection or an uninfected control (not recorded which). The conserved cysteine and the conserved F or W are not part of the CDR3 here.

V	length	CDR3
TRBV24-1	14	ATSHFLAGEASEQF
TRBV7-9	12	ASSPGSGANVLT
TRBV12-3/TRBV12-4	9	ASSFEETQY
TRBV24-1	13	ATSVVGEGTDTQY
TRBV5-5	10	ASSLSRIEAF
TRBV3-1	11	ASSHGDNQPQH
TRBV2	12	ASRNGGNSYEQY
TRBV20-1	12	SVETGTSGIEQY